Each of the 16 T cell receptor beta chains below was sequenced from the same sample in a study of CD8+CD57+ T cells in acquired aplastic anemia. Genomic DNA templated the TCR beta VDJ and CDR3 profiling. TCRdb itself ran the reads through MiXCR, one entry per CDR3 protein. The sample includes around 19,000 distinct CDR3 sequences, under 40% seen only once; the top ten take roughly 86%. Notes on the study in general: Compared with total CD4+ and CD8+ cell pools, patient CD8+CD57+ cells were less diverse.

It was patients with CD8+CD57+ cell expansion by flow cytometry who were chosen for sequencing. These receptors have no known antigen. Sequences were obtained from CD8+CD57+ T cells sorted from PBMCs. As to subset: bead-enriched CD8+CD57+ effector memory T cells from SAA patients. These receptors were taken from a human donor with aplastic anemia.

This clonotype was observed a handful of times. Because it lacks the conserved phenylalanine or tryptophan at the end, this CDR3 is likely a read error. Because the CDR3's place on the DNA is in doubt, the DNA is left out and the CDR3 is given as listed by TCRdb. The V and J genes are TRBV11-2 and TRBJ2-1; the tabulated D call, TRBD2, remains unverified against the DNA. The CDR3 spans 18 amino acids, including both terminal residues. Per the germline V gene, CDR1 is SGHAT and CDR2 is FQNNGV. The CDR3 sequence is CASSLGPTGWVGGYTFGS.

This clonotype was observed a few times. The chain links TRBV10-2 to TRBJ1-1, with D tentatively TRBD1 (5 bases). The CDR3 is made up of 13 amino acids. Trimming stripped 6 bases from V and 0 bases from J, with 8 bases between. Germline CDR1 reads WSHSY; CDR2 reads SAAADI. CDR3 DNA: TGCGCCAGCAGGGCGACAGTGAACACTGAAGCTTTCTTT. Translation: CASRATVNTEAFF.

The chain combines TRBV5-6 with TRBJ1-2; D gene uncertain. Deletions cut 0 bases from V and 2 bases from J, with 14 bases between. The CDR3 extends over 16 amino acids. In germline, CDR1 is SGHDT, CDR2 YYEEEE. The CDR3 sequence is CASSLGSRPSNYGYTF. The CDR3 DNA is TGTGCCAGCAGCTTGGGTTCGAGACCGAGCAACTATGGCTACACCTTC.

The chain links TRBV29-1 to TRBJ2-1; no clear D gene. There are 11 residues in the CDR3. Trimming cost V 5 bases and J 4 bases, with 6 bases left between them. Germline CDR1 reads SQVTM; CDR2 reads ANQGSEA. The CDR3 DNA follows: TGCAGCGTTCCCCTATACAATGAGCAGTTCTTC. Its protein is CSVPLYNEQFF.

The chain carries TRBV10-3 and TRBJ2-1; D assignment may be TRBD1 or TRBD2 (5 bases each). Germline CDR1 and CDR2: ENHRY and SYGVKD. The CDR3 length is 14 residues. The DNA for the CDR3 is TGTGCTAGAAATAGGGAGACAGACTTCAATGAGCAGTTCTTC. Encoded protein: CARNRETDFNEQFF.

The chain joins TRBV27 to TRBJ1-2, with D possibly matching TRBD1 (5 bases). Deletions cut 4 bases from V and 2 bases from J, with 8 bases between. The germline gives CDR1 MNHEY, CDR2 SMNVEV (reference sequence). The CDR3 runs 13 residues. DNA of the CDR3: TGTGCCAGCAGTTGGCAGGGCAACTATGGCTACACCTTC. This translates into CASSWQGNYGYTF.

There are many counts of this clonotype. The J gene is TRBJ1-2, the V gene TRBV2, with D maybe TRBD1 (5 bases). Between the trimmed V and J ends, which lost 6 bases and 1 base, there was a span of 9 bases. Germline values: CDR1 SNHLY, CDR2 FYNNEI. CDR3 length: 13 amino acids. CDR3: CASSPGLNYGYTF. The CDR3 DNA reads TGTGCCAGCAGCCCGGGACTTAACTATGGCTACACCTTC.

This clonotype was counted once. V and J are TRBV4-2 and TRBJ2-1, with D hard to call. There are 15 residues in the CDR3. V dropped 1 base and J dropped 2 bases, with 9 bases sitting between them. Germline-derived CDR1 and CDR2 are LGHNA and YNFKEQ. This CDR3 reads CASSQVRAAYNEQFF. The CDR3 nucleotides read TGTGCCAGCAGCCAAGTCCGGGCAGCCTACAATGAGCAGTTCTTC.

J is TRBJ2-3 and V is TRBV10-1; no definite D call. Per germline, CDR1 WNHNN and CDR2 SYGVQD (reference sequence). The CDR3 has 14 amino acids. Trimming shortened V by 5 bases and J by 0 bases, and 9 bases separated the two germline ends. The CDR3 spells CASSPGGSTDTQYF. CDR3 nucleotides: TGCGCCAGCAGTCCTGGTGGGAGCACAGATACGCAGTATTTT.

The V call is TRBV20-1, the J call TRBJ2-7, with 7 bases fitting TRBD2. The V segment lost 1 base and the J segment 3 bases; nucleotides outside the gene matches: 6. Germline V gene sequence: CDR1 DFQATT, CDR2 SNEGSKA (reference sequence). The CDR3 contains 14 residues. Here the CDR3 reads CSARGGLVSYEQYF. The CDR3 DNA reads TGCAGTGCTAGAGGCGGACTAGTCAGCTACGAGCAGTACTTC.

The rearrangement links TRBV2 to TRBJ2-7; D remains unclear. Germline CDR1 is SNHLY and CDR2 is FYNNEI. This CDR3 comprises 14 residues. The germline V and J ends were trimmed by 2 bases and 5 bases, with 13 bases remaining between them. For the CDR3, the DNA is TGTGCCAGCAGTGAATGGCCCGCGGCGGACGAGCAGTACTTC. Translating it yields CASSEWPAADEQYF.

This chain connects TRBV7-9 to TRBJ2-7; TRBD2 might be the D (5 bases). This CDR3 has 15 residues. Per germline, CDR1 SEHNR and CDR2 FQNEAQ (reference sequence). Trimming stripped 1 base from V and 3 bases from J, with 13 bases between. The CDR3 sequence: CASSLGTAGLYEQYF. Here the CDR3 DNA reads TGTGCCAGCAGCTTAGGGACGGCGGGTCTCTACGAGCAGTACTTC.

The genes are TRBV15 and TRBJ2-5, with 8 bases identical to TRBD2. The CDR3 spans 15 residues. Germline loops: CDR1 LNHNV, CDR2 YYDKDF (reference sequence). V shed 0 bases and J 7 bases; nucleotides not matched to a gene: 7. This chain's CDR3 is CATSRDGGLEGTQYF. The CDR3 DNA reads TGTGCCACCAGCAGAGATGGGGGACTAGAGGGGACCCAGTACTTC.

V and J are TRBV30 and TRBJ2-7; 9 bases are a match to TRBD1. CDR1 is GTSNPN and CDR2 is SVGIG in the germline V gene (reference sequence). J gave up 1 base and V 7 bases, and 5 bases lay outside the gene matches. This CDR3 has 13 residues. CDR3 protein: CALETGGSYEQYF. The DNA of the CDR3 is TGTGCCTTGGAGACAGGGGGATCCTACGAGCAGTACTTC. Based on the CDR3 plus reference TRBV30 and TRBJ2-7, the full variable domain is SQTIHQWPATLVQPVGSPLSLECTVEGTSNPNLYWYRQAAGRGLQLLFYSVGIGQISSEVPQNLSASRPQDRQFILSSKKLLLSDSGFYLCALETGGSYEQYFGPGTRLTVT.

The J gene is TRBJ2-7, the V gene TRBV28; possibly TRBD1 or TRBD2 for D (5 bases each). Germline CDR1 reads MDHEN; CDR2 reads SYDVKM. This CDR3 is 15 amino acids long. Trimming stripped 4 bases from V and 0 bases from J, with 13 bases between. This chain's CDR3 is CASSSGTPSSYEQYF. CDR3 nucleotide sequence: TGTGCCAGCAGTTCCGGGACCCCGAGCTCCTACGAGCAGTACTTC.

This chain connects TRBV6-1 to TRBJ2-3, with D possibly being TRBD1 or TRBD2 (5 bases each). CDR3 size: 14 residues. Looked up from germline, CDR1 is MNHNS and CDR2 is SASEGT. The ends were cut back, 7 bases at V and 3 bases at J, with 14 bases in the middle. Written as DNA, the CDR3 is TGTGCCAGCAAAAACGAGGGGCGGACAGATACGCAGTATTTT. Residues: CASKNEGRTDTQYF.